These 21 T cell receptor beta chains were all obtained from the same sample, sequenced in a study of spatial heterogeneity in lung cancer. Study-level findings and limits: Tracking of tumor mutation counts was seen in expanded intratumoral alpha and beta TCR counts.

Using its own MiXCR run on the 5' RACE reads, TCRdb lists one record per CDR3 protein. The sample carries roughly 7,700 distinct CDR3 sequences, 5.4% recorded once. No antigens are known for them. Sample time point: sample taken at primary tumor resection. The input for sequencing was lung tumor tissue, taken at surgery. The receptors originated from a male donor with early-stage non-small cell lung cancer.

This clonotype came up many times. The J gene is TRBJ1-2, the V gene TRBV4-3, with 7 bases lining up with TRBD1. V dropped 0 bases and J dropped 1; count of bases not matched to a gene: 5. The CDR3 runs 16 residues. Germline assignment: CDR1 LGHNA and CDR2 YSLEER. The CDR3 sequence: CASSQDSHRGNYGYTF. The DNA for the CDR3 is TGCGCCAGCAGCCAAGACTCCCACAGGGGTAACTATGGCTACACCTTC.

This clonotype occurred many times. This chain links TRBV4-2 with TRBJ2-1; TRBD2 is a possible D gene (6 bases). CDR3 size: 16 residues. V was shortened by 1 base and J by 4 bases, with 14 bases between the two germline ends. CDR1 and CDR2 from the germline V gene are LGHNA and YNFKEQ. This chain's CDR3 is CASSQGASEVYNEQFF. The CDR3 coding sequence is TGTGCCAGCAGCCAAGGTGCTAGCGAGGTGTACAATGAGCAGTTCTTC.

This clonotype appeared many times. This chain connects TRBV5-1 to TRBJ2-5; 8 bases map to TRBD1. Looked up from germline, CDR1 is SGHRS and CDR2 is YFSETQ. Trimming took 0 bases from V and 5 from J; bases not matched to a gene: 9. The CDR3 totals 16 residues. The DNA of the CDR3 is TGCGCCAGCAGCTTGGCTCAGGGGGCAGATATGGAGACCCAGTACTTC. It codes for CASSLAQGADMETQYF.

This sequence joins TRBV7-2 and TRBJ2-1, with 13 bases lining up with TRBD2. The CDR3 spans 16 residues. Unmatched junction bases numbered 9, after V lost 5 bases and J lost 8 bases. The germline V gene encodes CDR1 SGHTA and CDR2 FQGNSA. CDR3: CASSPTSGGAVYEQFF. The CDR3 nucleotides are TGTGCCAGCAGCCCCACTAGCGGGGGGGCGGTATATGAGCAGTTCTTC.

This clonotype has ten or more counts. This rearrangement joins TRBV5-1 to TRBJ2-1; D ambiguous. CDR3 length equals 15 residues. Trimming shortened V by 4 bases and J by 9 bases, and 20 bases separated the two germline ends. Germline loops: CDR1 SGHRS, CDR2 YFSETQ. Here the CDR3 reads CASSPQGQVVGEQFF. DNA of the CDR3: TGCGCCAGCAGCCCCCAAGGGCAGGTCGTGGGTGAGCAGTTCTTC. The complete variable domain, with remaining parts taken from reference TRBV5-1 and TRBJ2-1, reads KAGVTQTPRYLIKTRGQQVTLSCSPISGHRSVSWYQQTPGQGLQFLFEYFSETQRNKGNFPGRFSGRQFSNSRSEMNVSTLELGDSALYLCASSPQGQVVGEQFFGPGTRLTVL.

This clonotype was seen ten or more times. This chain links TRBV5-4 with TRBJ1-4; D ambiguous. The germline gives CDR1 SGHNT, CDR2 YYREEE (reference sequence). CDR3 length equals 14 residues. V was cut by 1 base and J by 8 bases, with 12 bases left in between. The CDR3 region is CASSLYGVGEKLFF. The DNA for the CDR3 is TGTGCCAGCAGCTTGTACGGGGTAGGGGAAAAACTGTTTTTT.

This clonotype was counted ten times or more. V gene TRBV4-2 combines with J gene TRBJ2-7; D uncertain. Trimming cost V 0 bases and J 9 bases, with 12 bases left between them. This CDR3 has 13 residues. Per the germline V gene, CDR1 is LGHNA and CDR2 is YNFKEQ. This CDR3 reads CASSQDIWRWQYF. The CDR3 bases are TGTGCCAGCAGCCAAGATATTTGGAGATGGCAGTACTTC.

Ten or more counts support this clonotype. The J gene is TRBJ2-5, the V gene TRBV6-6, with D possibly being TRBD1 or TRBD2 (6 bases each). V was clipped by 6 bases and J by 1 base, with 18 bases between them. The CDR3 loop spans 16 amino acids. Germline-derived CDR1 and CDR2 are MNHNY and SVGAGI (reference sequence). Written as DNA, the CDR3 is TGTGCCAGCAGAACTAGCCAGGGGAGTTTCCAAGAGACCCAGTACTTC. This sequence encodes CASRTSQGSFQETQYF.

This clonotype was seen at least ten times. This chain uses TRBV2 with TRBJ1-5, with unresolved D. CDR3 length equals 12 residues. Germline V gene sequence: CDR1 SNHLY, CDR2 FYNNEI. V was cut by 0 bases and J by 10 bases, with 7 bases left in between. The CDR3 bases are TGTGCCAGCAGTGAAGCTACCGGACCCCAGCATTTT. As protein: CASSEATGPQHF. Supplemented by reference TRBV2 and TRBJ1-5, the full variable domain reads EPEVTQTPSHQVTQMGQEVILRCVPISNHLYFYWYRQILGQKVEFLVSFYNNEISEKSEIFDDQFSVERPDGSNFTLKIRSTKLEDSAMYFCASSEATGPQHFGDGTRLSIL.

By sample share, this clonotype is medium-sized. The chain is built from TRBV5-1 and TRBJ2-5, with TRBD1 identical over 7 bases. V trimming: 2 bases; J trimming: 2 bases; junction bases outside the gene matches: 6. Looked up from germline, CDR1 is SGHRS and CDR2 is YFSETQ. The CDR3 spans 15 residues. CDR3 sequence reads: CASSFYGQAQETQYF. CDR3 nucleotide sequence: TGCGCCAGCAGCTTCTACGGACAGGCACAAGAGACCCAGTACTTC.

This clonotype was seen many times. V gene TRBV20-1 combines with J gene TRBJ2-1, with D possibly called TRBD1 or TRBD2 (6 bases each). There are 14 residues in the CDR3. CDR1 is DFQATT, CDR2 SNEGSKA, per germline (reference sequence). V lost 3 bases to trimming and J lost 7 bases, with 16 bases between them. For the CDR3, the DNA is TGCAGTGCTAGCAGGGGAGGCTGGCGGAATGAGCAGTTCTTC. Its translation is CSASRGGWRNEQFF.

This clonotype has more than one count but fewer than ten. This chain joins TRBV11-2 and TRBJ2-1, with D tentatively TRBD2 (5 bases). This CDR3 is built from 14 residues. Germline V gene data show CDR1 as SGHAT and CDR2 as FQNNGV. Between the trimmed V and J ends, which lost 6 bases and 7 bases, there was a span of 16 bases. The chain's CDR3 is CASRVSLEGNEQFF. CDR3 DNA: TGTGCCAGCAGAGTGAGCCTAGAGGGAAATGAGCAGTTCTTC.

This clonotype occurred many times. This chain links TRBV18 with TRBJ1-1; unclear D gene. The CDR3 extends over 15 amino acids. Trimming removed 4 bases at V and 5 bases at J, with 17 bases between. Germline loops: CDR1 KGHSH, CDR2 LQKENI. The CDR3 loop is CASSLSQTGVTEAFF. DNA for the CDR3: TGTGCCAGCTCACTATCACAGACCGGAGTGACTGAAGCTTTCTTT.

This clonotype was detected many times. This chain uses TRBV20-1 with TRBJ2-7; 12 bases are shared with TRBD2. V was pared by 3 bases and J by 0 bases, with 15 bases of the junction left unmatched. This CDR3 is built from 19 residues. Germline CDR1 is DFQATT and CDR2 is SNEGSKA (reference sequence). CDR3 sequence: CSARGAPGLAGPSSYEQYF. CDR3 coding DNA: TGCAGTGCTAGGGGGGCCCCGGGACTAGCGGGTCCCAGCTCCTACGAGCAGTACTTC.

This clonotype was picked up many times. This chain connects TRBV20-1 to TRBJ2-7; 8 bases map to TRBD2. The ends lost 4 bases at V and 3 bases at J; junction bases unmatched: 5. The germline V gene encodes CDR1 DFQATT and CDR2 SNEGSKA (reference sequence). The CDR3 consists of 13 residues. The CDR3 protein is CSATRSGSYEQYF. The CDR3 coding sequence is TGCAGTGCTACCAGAAGCGGGAGCTACGAGCAGTACTTC.

This clonotype was detected many times. The V call is TRBV20-1, the J call TRBJ2-1; 12 nucleotides match TRBD2. J gave up 9 bases and V 6 bases, and 12 bases lay outside the gene matches. Germline V lookup: CDR1 DFQATT, CDR2 SNEGSKA (reference sequence). The CDR3 contains 15 residues. The CDR3 DNA is TGCAGTGCCCCATCCCCTAGCGGGGGGGCGGTTGAGCAGTTCTTC. Amino acids: CSAPSPSGGAVEQFF.

This clonotype was picked up many times. The genes are TRBV20-1 and TRBJ2-1; unclear D gene. From germline, CDR1 is DFQATT and CDR2 SNEGSKA (reference sequence). The CDR3 sequence is 14 residues long. Trimming cost V 1 base and J 5 bases, with 12 bases left between them. CDR3 sequence: CSARGQLKDNEQFF. The CDR3 bases are TGCAGTGCTAGAGGACAATTGAAGGACAATGAGCAGTTCTTC.

This clonotype was found a few times. This sequence joins TRBV20-1 and TRBJ2-3, with 10 bases fitting TRBD2. Losses at the gene ends were 2 bases for V and 5 bases for J; bases not matched to a gene: 4. The germline gives CDR1 DFQATT, CDR2 SNEGSKA (reference sequence). This CDR3 is 14 amino acids long. CDR3 coding DNA: TGCAGTGCTAGACTAGCGGGGGCGGTAGATACGCAGTATTTT. Translating gives CSARLAGAVDTQYF.

This clonotype was counted many times. The chain combines TRBV7-9 with TRBJ2-7; tentative D call: TRBD1 (6 bases). In germline, CDR1 is SEHNR, CDR2 FQNEAQ (reference sequence). This CDR3 is built from 15 residues. Trimming pared 3 bases from V and 1 base from J, leaving 13 bases between. The DNA of the CDR3 is TGTGCCAGCAGCTTGGGAGCACAGGGTTCCTACGAGCAGTACTTC. It is translated as CASSLGAQGSYEQYF.

This clonotype showed up many times. In DNA form, the CDR3 reads TGCAGCGTTAAGGACAGGGAGGCTTCACCCCTCCACTTT. Protein: CSVKDREASPLHF. The V gene is TRBV29-1, the J gene TRBJ1-6, with 8 bases that match TRBD1. Germline values: CDR1 SQVTM, CDR2 ANQGSEA. The CDR3 is made up of 13 amino acids. V shed 5 bases, J shed 9 bases, and the junction held 6 bases outside the gene matches.

This clonotype has at least ten counts. The chain links TRBV7-9 to TRBJ1-1, with unresolved D. This CDR3 is 11 amino acids long. The germline V gene has CDR1 SEHNR and CDR2 FQNEAQ (reference sequence). V gave up 5 bases and J gave up 9 bases, with 10 bases separating them. For the CDR3, the DNA is TGTGCCAGCAGCCCCCTTGTACAAGCTTTCTTT. Translation gives CASSPLVQAFF.